These T cell receptor beta chains were read from a single sample in a study of cytomegalovirus exposure and HLA in healthy donors. The repertoire was sequenced with immunoSEQ multiplex PCR; TCRdb's copy has only in-frame clones and lacks some. The data contain approximately 180,000 clones, roughly 81% of them singletons. Sequenced input: PBMCs. The receptor set was obtained from a girl aged 5 to 17 in good health and CMV-seropositive. Both conserved end residues are part of each CDR3. D genes are given only for firm matches. Where a row states a size, it is once, few, many or the class of an expanded clone; other rows omit it.

j_call: TRBJ1-2; clone_size: .; cdr3_length: 12; d_call: TRBD1; v_call: TRBV29-1; cdr3_aa: CSVLQGVYGYTF; cdr3_nt: TGCAGCGTGCTACAGGGGGTCTATGGCTACACCTTC
j_call: TRBJ2-5; clone_size: .; cdr3_length: 16; d_call: TRBD1; v_call: TRBV6-6; cdr3_aa: CASSSFRDRGKETQYF; cdr3_nt: TGTGCCAGTTCTTCGTTCCGGGACAGGGGGAAAGAGACCCAGTACTTC
j_call: TRBJ1-2; clone_size: .; cdr3_length: 12; d_call: TRBD1; v_call: TRBV9; cdr3_aa: CASSLQGNGYTF; cdr3_nt: TGTGCCAGCAGTTTACAGGGGAATGGCTACACCTTC
j_call: TRBJ2-5; clone_size: .; cdr3_length: 15; d_call: TRBD2; v_call: TRBV25-1; cdr3_aa: CASSEGGGAGETQYF; cdr3_nt: TGTGCCAGCAGTGAGGGCGGGGGGGCCGGTGAGACCCAGTACTTC
j_call: TRBJ2-7; clone_size: .; cdr3_length: 17; d_call: TRBD2; v_call: TRBV27; cdr3_aa: CASRRGVAGVLSYEQYF; cdr3_nt: TGTGCCAGCAGGAGGGGGGTAGCGGGGGTTCTCTCCTACGAGCAGTACTTC
j_call: TRBJ1-1; clone_size: .; cdr3_length: 17; d_call: TRBD1; v_call: TRBV19; cdr3_aa: CASSIGIDRERSTEAFF; cdr3_nt: TGTGCCAGTAGTATAGGGATCGACAGGGAAAGGAGCACTGAAGCTTTCTTT
j_call: TRBJ1-1; clone_size: .; cdr3_length: 15; d_call: .; v_call: TRBV6-5; cdr3_aa: CASSYSWGPTWEAFF; cdr3_nt: TGTGCCAGCAGTTACTCATGGGGGCCGACTTGGGAAGCTTTCTTT
j_call: TRBJ1-2; clone_size: few; cdr3_length: 14; d_call: TRBD1; v_call: TRBV14; cdr3_aa: CASSYGQGVYGYTF; cdr3_nt: TGTGCCAGCAGCTACGGACAGGGGGTATATGGCTACACCTTC
j_call: TRBJ1-3; clone_size: .; cdr3_length: 13; d_call: TRBD1; v_call: TRBV30; cdr3_aa: CACGQGPGNTIYF; cdr3_nt: TGTGCCTGCGGACAGGGACCTGGAAACACCATATATTTT
j_call: TRBJ1-1; clone_size: .; cdr3_length: 15; d_call: TRBD1; v_call: TRBV11-3; cdr3_aa: CASSFRGTANTEAFF; cdr3_nt: TGTGCCAGCAGCTTTAGAGGGACAGCGAACACTGAAGCTTTCTTT
j_call: TRBJ2-5; clone_size: .; cdr3_length: 16; d_call: .; v_call: TRBV13; cdr3_aa: CASSSLGWATKETQYF; cdr3_nt: TGTGCCAGCAGCTCTCTCGGATGGGCTACCAAAGAGACCCAGTACTTC
j_call: TRBJ2-7; clone_size: few; cdr3_length: 17; d_call: TRBD1; v_call: TRBV19; cdr3_aa: CASSMSPAPGQGYEQYF; cdr3_nt: TGTGCCAGTAGTATGTCCCCCGCGCCGGGACAGGGCTACGAGCAGTACTTC
j_call: TRBJ2-3; clone_size: .; cdr3_length: 16; d_call: TRBD2; v_call: TRBV27; cdr3_aa: CASSLSRRTRTDTQYF; cdr3_nt: TGTGCCAGCAGTTTATCGAGGAGGACTAGGACAGATACGCAGTATTTT
j_call: TRBJ1-2; clone_size: .; cdr3_length: 14; d_call: .; v_call: TRBV2; cdr3_aa: CASRGPARTRGYTF; cdr3_nt: TGTGCCAGCAGGGGGCCCGCCCGAACCAGGGGCTACACCTTC
j_call: TRBJ1-1; clone_size: .; cdr3_length: 12; d_call: .; v_call: TRBV29-1; cdr3_aa: CSVRVGNTEAFF; cdr3_nt: TGCAGCGTGAGGGTCGGCAACACTGAAGCTTTCTTT
j_call: TRBJ1-6; clone_size: .; cdr3_length: 12; d_call: .; v_call: TRBV5-4; cdr3_aa: CASSLNRAPLHF; cdr3_nt: TGCGCCAGCAGCTTGAATCGGGCACCCCTCCACTTT
j_call: TRBJ2-5; clone_size: .; cdr3_length: 16; d_call: TRBD1; v_call: TRBV27; cdr3_aa: CASSTHRGRYPETQYF; cdr3_nt: TGTGCCAGCAGTACACACAGGGGGCGATATCCAGAGACCCAGTACTTC
j_call: TRBJ2-7; clone_size: .; cdr3_length: 15; d_call: .; v_call: TRBV6-6; cdr3_aa: CASTRLAGGLYEQYF; cdr3_nt: TGTGCCAGCACCCGACTGGCCGGAGGCCTCTACGAGCAGTACTTC
j_call: TRBJ2-7; clone_size: .; cdr3_length: 14; d_call: .; v_call: TRBV10-3; cdr3_aa: CAISGGLLTIEQYF; cdr3_nt: TGTGCCATCAGTGGGGGACTCCTGACGATCGAGCAGTACTTC
j_call: TRBJ1-5; clone_size: .; cdr3_length: 15; d_call: TRBD1; v_call: TRBV7-8; cdr3_aa: CASSFQPGQGVIQHF; cdr3_nt: TGTGCCAGCAGCTTCCAACCGGGACAGGGTGTCATCCAGCATTTT
j_call: TRBJ2-7; clone_size: .; cdr3_length: 15; d_call: TRBD1; v_call: TRBV14; cdr3_aa: CASSQSGTGPYEQYF; cdr3_nt: TGTGCCAGCAGCCAGTCCGGGACAGGACCCTACGAGCAGTACTTC
j_call: TRBJ1-1; clone_size: .; cdr3_length: 17; d_call: .; v_call: TRBV5-1; cdr3_aa: CASSLELKRGKNTEAFF; cdr3_nt: TGCGCCAGCAGCTTGGAATTGAAAAGGGGAAAGAACACTGAAGCTTTCTTT
j_call: TRBJ1-2; clone_size: .; cdr3_length: 13; d_call: .; v_call: TRBV10-2; cdr3_aa: CASSPQGIYGYTF; cdr3_nt: TGCGCCAGCAGTCCCCAGGGGATCTATGGCTACACCTTC
j_call: TRBJ1-1; clone_size: .; cdr3_length: 14; d_call: TRBD1; v_call: TRBV23-1; cdr3_aa: CASSRGQGSTEAFF; cdr3_nt: TGCGCCAGCAGTCGGGGACAGGGCAGCACTGAAGCTTTCTTT
j_call: TRBJ2-7; clone_size: once; cdr3_length: 14; d_call: .; v_call: TRBV6-6; cdr3_aa: CASTHAGVRYEQYF; cdr3_nt: TGTGCCAGCACCCACGCCGGGGTTCGGTACGAGCAGTACTTC
j_call: TRBJ1-2; clone_size: once; cdr3_length: 16; d_call: .; v_call: TRBV5-4; cdr3_aa: CASSLGLYRGGYGYTF; cdr3_nt: TGTGCCAGCAGCTTGGGTTTATATCGTGGAGGTTATGGCTACACCTTC
j_call: TRBJ1-2; clone_size: few; cdr3_length: 13; d_call: .; v_call: TRBV5-1; cdr3_aa: CASSPGANYGYTF; cdr3_nt: TGCGCCAGCAGTCCAGGGGCTAACTATGGCTACACCTTC
j_call: TRBJ2-1; clone_size: .; cdr3_length: 16; d_call: TRBD2; v_call: TRBV7-3; cdr3_aa: CASSLSGGVVYNEQFF; cdr3_nt: TGTGCCAGCAGCTTGAGCGGGGGGGTTGTTTACAATGAGCAGTTCTTC
j_call: TRBJ2-5; clone_size: .; cdr3_length: 14; d_call: TRBD1; v_call: TRBV6-5; cdr3_aa: CASSSDRGQETQYF; cdr3_nt: TGTGCCAGCAGTTCGGACAGGGGCCAAGAGACCCAGTACTTC
j_call: TRBJ2-5; clone_size: .; cdr3_length: 14; d_call: .; v_call: TRBV4-1; cdr3_aa: CASSQVNGAETQYF; cdr3_nt: TGCGCCAGCAGCCAAGTTAATGGGGCAGAGACCCAGTACTTC
j_call: TRBJ2-7; clone_size: .; cdr3_length: 14; d_call: TRBD1; v_call: TRBV4-1; cdr3_aa: CASSQRQGAYEQYF; cdr3_nt: TGCGCCAGCAGCCAGCGACAGGGGGCATACGAGCAGTACTTC
j_call: TRBJ1-2; clone_size: .; cdr3_length: 16; d_call: .; v_call: TRBV13; cdr3_aa: CASSLDSARSDYGYTF; cdr3_nt: TGTGCCAGCAGCTTAGATAGCGCCAGGAGTGACTATGGCTACACCTTC
j_call: TRBJ1-1; clone_size: once; cdr3_length: 14; d_call: TRBD1; v_call: TRBV5-4; cdr3_aa: CASSPGTGSPEAFF; cdr3_nt: TGTGCCAGCAGCCCCGGGACAGGGTCACCTGAAGCTTTCTTT
j_call: TRBJ2-2; clone_size: .; cdr3_length: 17; d_call: TRBD1; v_call: TRBV5-1; cdr3_aa: CASSLTGGITNTGELFF; cdr3_nt: TGCGCCAGCAGCTTGACAGGGGGCATCACGAACACCGGGGAGCTGTTTTTT
j_call: TRBJ2-3; clone_size: .; cdr3_length: 15; d_call: TRBD2; v_call: TRBV9; cdr3_aa: CASSVEAGRADTQYF; cdr3_nt: TGTGCCAGCAGCGTAGAGGCAGGGAGGGCAGATACGCAGTATTTT
j_call: TRBJ1-2; clone_size: .; cdr3_length: 16; d_call: .; v_call: TRBV7-9; cdr3_aa: CASSSTGTSRIYGYTF; cdr3_nt: TGTGCCAGCAGCTCCACAGGCACCTCCAGGATCTATGGCTACACCTTC
j_call: TRBJ1-6; clone_size: few; cdr3_length: 16; d_call: .; v_call: TRBV27; cdr3_aa: CASSLRGAGGDSPLHF; cdr3_nt: TGTGCCAGCAGTTTACGCGGCGCGGGAGGGGATTCACCCCTCCACTTT
j_call: TRBJ2-7; clone_size: .; cdr3_length: 15; d_call: TRBD1; v_call: TRBV19; cdr3_aa: CASSTQGAPVYEQYF; cdr3_nt: TGTGCCAGTAGTACTCAGGGGGCGCCGGTATACGAGCAGTACTTC
j_call: TRBJ1-6; clone_size: .; cdr3_length: 15; d_call: TRBD1; v_call: TRBV2; cdr3_aa: CASSGDRVNNSPLHF; cdr3_nt: TGTGCCAGTTCAGGGGACAGGGTGAATAATTCACCCCTCCACTTT
j_call: TRBJ1-1; clone_size: .; cdr3_length: 13; d_call: .; v_call: TRBV9; cdr3_aa: CASSATVDTEAFF; cdr3_nt: TGTGCCAGCAGCGCGACTGTGGACACTGAAGCTTTCTTT
j_call: TRBJ1-6; clone_size: .; cdr3_length: 15; d_call: .; v_call: TRBV5-1; cdr3_aa: CASSFVTADNSPLHF; cdr3_nt: TGCGCCAGCAGCTTTGTGACAGCTGATAATTCACCCCTCCACTTT
j_call: TRBJ2-3; clone_size: .; cdr3_length: 17; d_call: TRBD2; v_call: TRBV7-3; cdr3_aa: CASSLQTGTSGTDTQYF; cdr3_nt: TGTGCCAGCAGCCTACAAACCGGGACTAGCGGGACAGATACGCAGTATTTT
j_call: TRBJ2-5; clone_size: .; cdr3_length: 14; d_call: TRBD2; v_call: TRBV14; cdr3_aa: CASTPPGGVETQYF; cdr3_nt: TGTGCCAGCACCCCCCCGGGGGGGGTGGAGACCCAGTACTTC
j_call: TRBJ1-6; clone_size: .; cdr3_length: 15; d_call: .; v_call: TRBV6-1; cdr3_aa: CASSSPGDIGSPLHF; cdr3_nt: TGTGCCAGCAGTTCGCCAGGGGATATCGGGTCACCCCTCCACTTT
j_call: TRBJ1-6; clone_size: once; cdr3_length: 15; d_call: .; v_call: TRBV11-2; cdr3_aa: CASSLGGAGNSPLHF; cdr3_nt: TGTGCCAGCAGCTTAGGTGGGGCCGGTAATTCACCCCTCCACTTT
j_call: TRBJ2-1; clone_size: .; cdr3_length: 15; d_call: .; v_call: TRBV15; cdr3_aa: CATSSQGRGYNEQFF; cdr3_nt: TGTGCCACCAGCAGCCAAGGCAGGGGCTATAATGAGCAGTTCTTC
j_call: TRBJ2-5; clone_size: .; cdr3_length: 14; d_call: .; v_call: TRBV27; cdr3_aa: CASSYDSDQETQYF; cdr3_nt: TGTGCCAGCAGTTACGACTCAGACCAAGAGACCCAGTACTTC
j_call: TRBJ1-1; clone_size: .; cdr3_length: 14; d_call: .; v_call: TRBV6-1; cdr3_aa: CASSTGDQNTEAFF; cdr3_nt: TGTGCCAGCAGTACGGGGGACCAGAACACTGAAGCTTTCTTT
j_call: TRBJ2-5; clone_size: .; cdr3_length: 17; d_call: TRBD1; v_call: TRBV7-6; cdr3_aa: CASSLGRPGQVMETQYF; cdr3_nt: TGTGCCAGCAGCTTGGGTCGCCCCGGACAGGTCATGGAGACCCAGTACTTC
j_call: TRBJ2-3; clone_size: .; cdr3_length: 16; d_call: TRBD1; v_call: TRBV5-1; cdr3_aa: CASSLGQGTPVDTQYF; cdr3_nt: TGCGCCAGCAGCTTGGGACAGGGAACCCCTGTGGATACGCAGTATTTT